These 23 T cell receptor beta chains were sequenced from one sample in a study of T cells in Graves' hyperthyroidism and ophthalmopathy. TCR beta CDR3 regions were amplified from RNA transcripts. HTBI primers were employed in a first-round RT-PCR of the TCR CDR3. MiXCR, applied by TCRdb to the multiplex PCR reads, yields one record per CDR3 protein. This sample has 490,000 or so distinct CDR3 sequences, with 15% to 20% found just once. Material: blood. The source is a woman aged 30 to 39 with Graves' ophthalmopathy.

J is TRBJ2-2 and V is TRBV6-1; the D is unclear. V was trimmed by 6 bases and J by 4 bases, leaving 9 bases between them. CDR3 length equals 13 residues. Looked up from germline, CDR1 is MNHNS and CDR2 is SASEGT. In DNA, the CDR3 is TGTGCCAGCAGGGCCTCGGGCACCGGGGAGCTGTTTTTT. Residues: CASRASGTGELFF.

CDR3 nucleotides: TGCGCCAGCAGCCCGGGGCATTCACCCCTCCACTTT. Amino acid sequence: CASSPGHSPLHF. The chain employs TRBV5-1 and TRBJ1-6; D is perhaps TRBD1 (5 bases). V was clipped by 4 bases and J by 8 bases, with 7 bases between them. This CDR3 has 12 amino acids. Germline values: CDR1 SGHRS, CDR2 YFSETQ. The variable domain in full, with the rest retrieved from reference TRBV5-1 and TRBJ1-6, is KAGVTQTPRYLIKTRGQQVTLSCSPISGHRSVSWYQQTPGQGLQFLFEYFSETQRNKGNFPGRFSGRQFSNSRSEMNVSTLELGDSALYLCASSPGHSPLHFGNGTRLTVT.

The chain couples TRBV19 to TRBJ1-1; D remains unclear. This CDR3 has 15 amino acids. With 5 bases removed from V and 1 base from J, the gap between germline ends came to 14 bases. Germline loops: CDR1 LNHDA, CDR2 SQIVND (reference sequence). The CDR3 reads CASSPRSSKNTEAFF. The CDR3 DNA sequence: TGTGCCAGTAGTCCTCGAAGCAGCAAGAACACTGAAGCTTTCTTT.

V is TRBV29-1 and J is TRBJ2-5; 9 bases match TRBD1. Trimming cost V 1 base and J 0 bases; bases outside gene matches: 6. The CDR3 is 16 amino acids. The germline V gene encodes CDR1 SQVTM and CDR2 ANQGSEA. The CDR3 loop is CSVEGGQGRYQETQYF. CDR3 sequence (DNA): TGCAGCGTTGAAGGGGGACAGGGACGGTACCAAGAGACCCAGTACTTC.

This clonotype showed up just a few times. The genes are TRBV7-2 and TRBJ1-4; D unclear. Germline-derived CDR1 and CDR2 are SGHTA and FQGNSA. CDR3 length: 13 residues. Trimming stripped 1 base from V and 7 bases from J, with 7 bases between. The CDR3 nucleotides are TGTGCCAGCAGCTTAGGGAAGGGTGAAAAACTGTTTTTT. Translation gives CASSLGKGEKLFF.

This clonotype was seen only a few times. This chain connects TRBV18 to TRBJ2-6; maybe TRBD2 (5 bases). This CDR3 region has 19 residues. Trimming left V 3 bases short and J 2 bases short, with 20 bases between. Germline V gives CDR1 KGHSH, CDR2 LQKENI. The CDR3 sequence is CASSPVQIGRVAGANVLTF. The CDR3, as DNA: TGTGCCAGCTCACCGGTTCAGATAGGGCGGGTAGCTGGGGCCAACGTCCTGACTTTC. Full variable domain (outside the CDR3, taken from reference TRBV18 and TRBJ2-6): NAGVMQNPRHLVRRRGQEARLRCSPMKGHSHVYWYRQLPEEGLKFMVYLQKENIIDESGMPKERFSAEFPKEGPSILRIQQVVRGDSAAYFCASSPVQIGRVAGANVLTFGAGSRLTVL.

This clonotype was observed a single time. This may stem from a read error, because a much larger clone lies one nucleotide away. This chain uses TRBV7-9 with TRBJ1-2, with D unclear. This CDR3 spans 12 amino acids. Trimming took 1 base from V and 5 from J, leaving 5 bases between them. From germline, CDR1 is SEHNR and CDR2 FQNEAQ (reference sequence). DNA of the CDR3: TGTGCCAGCAGCTTAGACGCTTATGGCTACACCTTC. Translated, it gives CASSLDAYGYTF.

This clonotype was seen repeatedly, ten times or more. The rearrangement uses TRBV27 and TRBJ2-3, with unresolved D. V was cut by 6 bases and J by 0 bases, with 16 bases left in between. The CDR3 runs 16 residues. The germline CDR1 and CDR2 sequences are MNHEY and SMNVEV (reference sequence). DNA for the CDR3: TGTGCCAGCAGCTCCCTTCGGCGCACAAGCACAGATACGCAGTATTTT. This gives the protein CASSSLRRTSTDTQYF.

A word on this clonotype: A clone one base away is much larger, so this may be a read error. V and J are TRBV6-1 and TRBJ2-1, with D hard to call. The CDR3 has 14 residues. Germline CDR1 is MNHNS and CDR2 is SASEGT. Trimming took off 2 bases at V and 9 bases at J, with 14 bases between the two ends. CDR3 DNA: TGTGCCAGCAGTGAAAGGCAGGACCGCGGTGAGCAGTTCTTC. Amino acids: CASSERQDRGEQFF.

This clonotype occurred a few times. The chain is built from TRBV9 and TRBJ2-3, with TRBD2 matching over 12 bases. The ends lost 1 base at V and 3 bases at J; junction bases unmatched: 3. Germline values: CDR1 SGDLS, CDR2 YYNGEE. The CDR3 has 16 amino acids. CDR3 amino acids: CASSVPLAGGTDTQYF. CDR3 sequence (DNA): TGTGCCAGCAGCGTACCCCTAGCGGGAGGGACAGATACGCAGTATTTT. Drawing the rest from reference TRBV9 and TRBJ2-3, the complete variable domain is DSGVTQTPKHLITATGQRVTLRCSPRSGDLSVYWYQQSLDQGLQFLIQYYNGEERAKGNILERFSAQQFPDLHSELNLSSLELGDSALYFCASSVPLAGGTDTQYFGPGTRLTVL.

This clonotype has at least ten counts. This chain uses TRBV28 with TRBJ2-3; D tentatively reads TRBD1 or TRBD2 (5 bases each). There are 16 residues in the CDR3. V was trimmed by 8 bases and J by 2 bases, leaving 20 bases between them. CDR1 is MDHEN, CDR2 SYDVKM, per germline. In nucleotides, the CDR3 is TGTGCCAGCTCGACATCCCGGGGCTCCTCCACAGATACGCAGTATTTT. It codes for CASSTSRGSSTDTQYF.

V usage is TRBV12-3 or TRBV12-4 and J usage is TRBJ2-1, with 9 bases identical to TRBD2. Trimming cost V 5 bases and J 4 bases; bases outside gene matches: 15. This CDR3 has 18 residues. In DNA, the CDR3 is TGTGCCAGCAGTAGCGGGACTAGCATATCCTTATTATACAATGAGCAGTTCTTC. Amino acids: CASSSGTSISLLYNEQFF.

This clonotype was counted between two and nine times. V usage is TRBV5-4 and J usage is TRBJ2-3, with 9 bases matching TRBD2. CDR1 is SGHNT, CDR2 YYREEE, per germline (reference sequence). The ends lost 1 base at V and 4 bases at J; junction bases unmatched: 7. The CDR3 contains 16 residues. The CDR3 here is CASSLIGREGPDTQYF. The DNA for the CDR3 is TGTGCCAGCAGCTTGATCGGGCGGGAGGGCCCAGATACGCAGTATTTT. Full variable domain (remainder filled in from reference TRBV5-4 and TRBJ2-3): ETGVTQSPTHLIKTRGQQVTLRCSSQSGHNTVSWYQQALGQGPQFIFQYYREEENGRGNFPPRFSGLQFPNYSSELNVNALELDDSALYLCASSLIGREGPDTQYFGPGTRLTVL.

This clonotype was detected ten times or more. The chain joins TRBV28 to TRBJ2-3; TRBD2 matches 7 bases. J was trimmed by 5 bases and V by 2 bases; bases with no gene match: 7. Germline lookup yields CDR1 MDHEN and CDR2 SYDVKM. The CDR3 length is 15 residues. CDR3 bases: TGTGCCAGCAGTTTAGTGGGAGGGCCGGGAGATACGCAGTATTTT. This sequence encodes CASSLVGGPGDTQYF.

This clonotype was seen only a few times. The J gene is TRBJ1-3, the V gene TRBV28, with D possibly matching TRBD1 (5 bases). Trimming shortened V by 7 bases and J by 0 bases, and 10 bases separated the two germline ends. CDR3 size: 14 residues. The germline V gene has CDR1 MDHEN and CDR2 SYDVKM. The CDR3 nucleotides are TGTGCCAGCAAGGGGATTCCCTCTGGAAACACCATATATTTT. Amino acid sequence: CASKGIPSGNTIYF.

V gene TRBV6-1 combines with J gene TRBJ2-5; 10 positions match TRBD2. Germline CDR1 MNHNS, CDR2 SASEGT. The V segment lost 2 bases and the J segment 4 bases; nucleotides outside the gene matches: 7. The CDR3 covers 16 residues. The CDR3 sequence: CASSESLAGVLETQYF. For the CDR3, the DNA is TGTGCCAGCAGTGAAAGTCTAGCGGGAGTACTAGAGACCCAGTACTTC.

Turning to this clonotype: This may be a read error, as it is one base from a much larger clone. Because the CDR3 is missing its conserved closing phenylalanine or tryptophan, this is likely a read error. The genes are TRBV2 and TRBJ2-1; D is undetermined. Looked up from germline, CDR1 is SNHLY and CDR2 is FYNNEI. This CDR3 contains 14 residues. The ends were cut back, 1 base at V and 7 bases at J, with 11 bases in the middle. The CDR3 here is CASSEGPTPNEQFL. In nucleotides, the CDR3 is TGTGCCAGCAGTGAAGGACCGACTCCAAATGAGCAGTTCCTC.

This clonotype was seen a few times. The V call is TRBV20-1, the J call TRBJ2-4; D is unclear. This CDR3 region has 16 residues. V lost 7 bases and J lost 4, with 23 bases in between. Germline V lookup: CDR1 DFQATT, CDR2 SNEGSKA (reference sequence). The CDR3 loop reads CSVSRRLGIIKNIQYF. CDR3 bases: TGCAGTGTCAGTCGTCGGTTGGGAATTATTAAAAACATTCAGTACTTC.

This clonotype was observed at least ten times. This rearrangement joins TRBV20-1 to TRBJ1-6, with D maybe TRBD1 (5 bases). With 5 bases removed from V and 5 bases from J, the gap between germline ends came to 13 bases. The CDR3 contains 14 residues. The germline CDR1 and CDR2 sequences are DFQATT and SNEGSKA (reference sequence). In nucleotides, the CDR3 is TGCAGTGCTGTGCGGGACGCTAATAATTCACCCCTCCACTTT. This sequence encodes CSAVRDANNSPLHF.

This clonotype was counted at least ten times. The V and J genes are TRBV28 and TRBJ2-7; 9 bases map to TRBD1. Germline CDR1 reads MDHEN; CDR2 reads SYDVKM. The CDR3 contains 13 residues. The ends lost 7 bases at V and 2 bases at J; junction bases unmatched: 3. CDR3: CASNRQGAYEQYF. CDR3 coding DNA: TGTGCCAGCAATAGACAGGGGGCCTACGAGCAGTACTTC.

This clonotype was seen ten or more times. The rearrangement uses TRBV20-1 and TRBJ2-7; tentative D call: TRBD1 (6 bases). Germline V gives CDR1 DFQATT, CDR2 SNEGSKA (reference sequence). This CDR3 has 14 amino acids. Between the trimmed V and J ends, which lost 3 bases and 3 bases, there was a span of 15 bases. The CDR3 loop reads CSARSTGTSYEQYF. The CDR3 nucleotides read TGCAGTGCTAGGTCCACAGGGACAAGCTACGAGCAGTACTTC.

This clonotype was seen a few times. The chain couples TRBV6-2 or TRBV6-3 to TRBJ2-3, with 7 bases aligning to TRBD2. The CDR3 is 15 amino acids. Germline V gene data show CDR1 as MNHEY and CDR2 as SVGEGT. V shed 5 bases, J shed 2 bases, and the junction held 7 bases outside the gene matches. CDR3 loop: CASSRRDYPTDTQYF. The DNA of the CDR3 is TGTGCCAGCAGTCGTCGGGACTACCCCACAGATACGCAGTATTTT.

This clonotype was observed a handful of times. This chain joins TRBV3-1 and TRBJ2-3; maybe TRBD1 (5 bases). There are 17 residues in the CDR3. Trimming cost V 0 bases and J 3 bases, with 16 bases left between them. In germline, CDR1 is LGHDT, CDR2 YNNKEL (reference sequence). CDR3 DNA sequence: TGTGCCAGCAGCCAAGATACCCAGGGCGAGGTGACAGATACGCAGTATTTT. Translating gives CASSQDTQGEVTDTQYF.